The 29 T cell receptor beta chains reported below all come from one sample, sequenced in a study of healthy donors' naive CD4 and CD8 T cells. Each TCR library used 500 ng of total RNA and a linear amplification protocol. TCRdb analysed the reads with MiXCR anew, one entry per CDR3 protein. This table holds approximately 180,000 distinct CDR3 sequences, around 70% found once. The specimen was naive CD4+ and CD8+ T cells sorted from blood, pooled from several donors. The receptor source for this set is a pool of human donors in good health; the sample pools cells from several healthy donors.

V and J are TRBV18 and TRBJ1-1; D is undetermined. CDR3 size: 13 residues. The germline gives CDR1 KGHSH, CDR2 LQKENI. V lost 3 bases to trimming and J lost 5 bases, with 10 bases between them. The CDR3 spells CASSPGMGTEAFF. CDR3 nucleotides: TGTGCCAGCTCACCCGGGATGGGAACTGAAGCTTTCTTT.

V gene TRBV19 combines with J gene TRBJ1-1; no clear D gene. V was cut by 2 bases and J by 6 bases, with 13 bases left in between. The CDR3 is 14 amino acids. Germline loops: CDR1 LNHDA, CDR2 SQIVND (reference sequence). The CDR3 sequence: CASSISADLPEAFF. The CDR3 DNA follows: TGTGCCAGTAGTATATCTGCGGACTTGCCTGAAGCTTTCTTT.

In DNA, the CDR3 is TGTGCCAGTAGTATCGACAGAGGAAACACTGAAGCTTTCTTT. Its protein is CASSIDRGNTEAFF. This chain joins TRBV19 and TRBJ1-1, with D possibly being TRBD1 (5 bases). Between the trimmed V and J ends, which lost 3 bases and 2 bases, there was a span of 10 bases. CDR3 length: 14 residues. The germline V gene encodes CDR1 LNHDA and CDR2 SQIVND (reference sequence).

The rearrangement links TRBV6-1 to TRBJ1-6; D gene unclear. The CDR3 is made up of 13 amino acids. Per germline, CDR1 MNHNS and CDR2 SASEGT. V was pared by 5 bases and J by 3 bases, with 5 bases between. CDR3 amino acids: CASSLDYNSPLHF. The CDR3 coding sequence is TGTGCCAGCAGTTTGGACTATAATTCACCCCTCCACTTT.

The J gene is TRBJ1-2, the V gene TRBV29-1, with TRBD1 as a possible D gene (5 bases). Germline assignment: CDR1 SQVTM and CDR2 ANQGSEA. The CDR3 is made up of 12 amino acids. Trimming left V 0 bases short and J 6 bases short, with 8 bases between. This CDR3 reads CSVEDPGDGYTF. The CDR3 nucleotides read TGCAGCGTTGAAGATCCGGGGGATGGCTACACCTTC.

The rearrangement links TRBV29-1 to TRBJ2-7; D is possibly TRBD2 (6 bases). The ends were cut back, 7 bases at V and 7 bases at J, with 14 bases in the middle. The CDR3 sequence is 11 residues long. Germline lookup yields CDR1 SQVTM and CDR2 ANQGSEA. CDR3 loop: CSARLVREQYF. The CDR3, as DNA: TGCAGCGCCAGACTAGTTCGGGAGCAGTACTTC.

The rearrangement uses TRBV11-2 and TRBJ2-7; TRBD2 is a possible D gene (6 bases). The CDR3 has 14 amino acids. CDR1 and CDR2 (germline): SGHAT, FQNNGV. Trimming stripped 1 base from V and 5 bases from J, with 12 bases between. The CDR3 coding sequence is TGTGCCAGCAGCTTAGCCGGGAGCAACAACGAGCAGTACTTC. This codes for CASSLAGSNNEQYF. Looking up the rest from reference TRBV11-2 and TRBJ2-7 gives the full variable domain: EAGVAQSPRYKIIEKRQSVAFWCNPISGHATLYWYQQILGQGPKLLIQFQNNGVVDDSQLPKDRFSAERLKGVDSTLKIQPAKLEDSAVYLCASSLAGSNNEQYFGPGTRLTVT.

V is TRBV30 and J is TRBJ2-7, with TRBD1 as a possible D gene (6 bases). Germline CDR1 and CDR2: GTSNPN and SVGIG (reference sequence). The CDR3 spans 13 residues. Trimming took off 2 bases at V and 4 bases at J, with 12 bases between the two ends. CDR3 bases: TGTGCCTGGAGTTATATACAGGGATACGAGCAGTACTTC. Translation: CAWSYIQGYEQYF.

This clonotype was seen a few times. The gene calls are TRBV6-1 and TRBJ2-3; 14 bases line up with TRBD2. The CDR3 consists of 15 residues. J gave up 9 bases and V 4 bases, and 6 bases lay outside the gene matches. Germline lookup yields CDR1 MNHNS and CDR2 SASEGT. CDR3: CASSGGLAGGGTQYF. The CDR3 DNA is TGTGCCAGCAGTGGTGGACTAGCGGGAGGTGGCACGCAGTATTTT.

The CDR3: CSAGSSSYNEQFF. CDR3 in DNA: TGCAGCGCCGGGTCGAGCTCCTACAATGAGCAGTTCTTC. V is TRBV29-1 and J is TRBJ2-1; no reliable D call. The CDR3 loop spans 13 amino acids. V shed 7 bases and J shed 0 bases, with 10 bases lying between them. Germline V lookup: CDR1 SQVTM, CDR2 ANQGSEA.

The rearrangement uses TRBV27 and TRBJ1-2; D might be TRBD1 (6 bases). The CDR3 has 16 residues. Per the germline V gene, CDR1 is MNHEY and CDR2 is SMNVEV (reference sequence). V was trimmed by 6 bases and J by 4 bases, leaving 21 bases between them. CDR3 nucleotides: TGTGCCAGCAGCCTGAGACAGGCCCCATATTCCTATGGCTACACCTTC. Its translation is CASSLRQAPYSYGYTF.

The V call is TRBV29-1, the J call TRBJ1-1; unclear D gene. The length of the CDR3 is 13 residues. The germline V and J ends were trimmed by 6 bases and 2 bases, with 13 bases remaining between them. Per germline, CDR1 SQVTM and CDR2 ANQGSEA. The CDR3 loop is CSVSSGSNTEAFF. For the CDR3, the DNA is TGCAGCGTGTCCTCCGGCAGCAACACTGAAGCTTTCTTT.

The J gene is TRBJ2-1, the V gene TRBV5-6; D perhaps matches TRBD1 (6 bases). The CDR3 contains 14 residues. CDR1 is SGHDT, CDR2 YYEEEE, per germline. Trimming cost V 4 bases and J 7 bases, with 15 bases left between them. The CDR3 spells CASSLGARRNEQFF. CDR3 DNA sequence: TGTGCCAGCAGCCTGGGGGCCCGGCGAAATGAGCAGTTCTTC.

This rearrangement joins TRBV20-1 to TRBJ1-5; D not certain. The CDR3 extends over 13 amino acids. V lost 4 bases to trimming and J lost 5 bases, with 12 bases between them. Germline V gene data show CDR1 as DFQATT and CDR2 as SNEGSKA (reference sequence). CDR3: CSAIGGRYQPQHF. CDR3 nucleotide sequence: TGCAGTGCTATAGGAGGCCGATATCAGCCCCAGCATTTT.

The rearrangement links TRBV12-3 or TRBV12-4 to TRBJ2-7; D not resolved. Trimming took off 5 bases at V and 5 bases at J, with 13 bases between the two ends. CDR3 length: 13 residues. The CDR3 bases are TGTGCCAGCAGTCGGCTGGCCCCCAACGAGCAGTACTTC. Translated: CASSRLAPNEQYF.

The V and J genes are TRBV11-2 and TRBJ1-2; no reliable D call. With 0 bases removed from V and 2 bases from J, the gap between germline ends came to 4 bases. Per the germline V gene, CDR1 is SGHAT and CDR2 is FQNNGV. This CDR3 contains 13 residues. CDR3 residues: CASSLEENYGYTF. For the CDR3, the DNA is TGTGCCAGCAGCTTAGAAGAAAACTATGGCTACACCTTC.

The V and J genes are TRBV6-6 and TRBJ2-7; 10 bases map to TRBD2. Trimming at V came to 4 bases and at J to 2 bases, leaving 5 bases not matched to a gene. Per the germline V gene, CDR1 is MNHNY and CDR2 is SVGAGI (reference sequence). The CDR3 has 15 residues. CDR3 loop: CASSFLLAGAYEQYF. In DNA form, the CDR3 reads TGTGCCAGCAGTTTCCTTCTAGCGGGGGCCTACGAGCAGTACTTC.

The chain employs TRBV29-1 and TRBJ1-5, with 7 positions matching TRBD1. Germline CDR1 reads SQVTM; CDR2 reads ANQGSEA. This CDR3 comprises 15 residues. In DNA form, the CDR3 reads TGCAACGTCTCAACAGGGGTGGAGCGCAATCAGCCCCAGCATTTT. It specifies CNVSTGVERNQPQHF.

The gene calls are TRBV19 and TRBJ2-1; D remains ambiguous. CDR1 is LNHDA, CDR2 SQIVND, per germline (reference sequence). The CDR3 covers 14 residues. V lost 5 bases and J lost 6, with 14 bases in between. CDR3 bases: TGTGCCAGTAGTGCCAGTTGGATGGGCAATGAGCAGTTCTTC. Translated, it gives CASSASWMGNEQFF.

This chain uses TRBV27 with TRBJ2-7; 8 nucleotides align to TRBD1. Unmatched junction bases numbered 6, after V lost 7 bases and J lost 4 bases. The CDR3 consists of 13 residues. In germline, CDR1 is MNHEY, CDR2 SMNVEV (reference sequence). CDR3 residues: CASIQGAVYEQYF. Written as DNA, the CDR3 is TGTGCCAGCATCCAGGGGGCGGTATACGAGCAGTACTTC.

The chain joins TRBV29-1 to TRBJ2-6, with a weak D call TRBD1 (5 bases). The CDR3 is 15 amino acids. V lost 6 bases and J 3 bases, leaving 15 bases between the germline ends. Germline loops: CDR1 SQVTM, CDR2 ANQGSEA. CDR3: CSVPRRANGANVLTF. Written as DNA, the CDR3 is TGCAGCGTCCCTCGCAGGGCAAATGGGGCCAACGTCCTGACTTTC.

The rearrangement joins TRBV19 to TRBJ1-2, with unresolved D. The V gene's germline CDR1 is LNHDA and CDR2 SQIVND (reference sequence). The CDR3 runs to 13 residues. The V end lost 0 bases, the J end lost 6 bases, and 8 bases lay between the germline ends. In DNA, the CDR3 is TGTGCCAGTAGTATAGAAGGGTTGAATGGCTACACCTTC. This sequence encodes CASSIEGLNGYTF.

V gene TRBV10-3 combines with J gene TRBJ1-1; D not resolved. This CDR3 spans 17 amino acids. Germline V gene data show CDR1 as ENHRY and CDR2 as SYGVKD. Trimming left V 2 bases short and J 0 bases short, with 16 bases between. CDR3 loop: CAISEITILEMNTEAFF. Written as DNA, the CDR3 is TGTGCCATCAGTGAGATCACGATTTTAGAAATGAACACTGAAGCTTTCTTT.

The chain uses TRBV19 and TRBJ1-1; a weak D match, TRBD1 (5 bases). V was trimmed by 2 bases and J by 7 bases, leaving 11 bases between them. The germline V gene has CDR1 LNHDA and CDR2 SQIVND (reference sequence). The CDR3 spans 13 residues. The CDR3 nucleotides read TGTGCCAGTAGTATACTGAGGCAGGGTGAAGCTTTCTTT. Its translation is CASSILRQGEAFF.

V gene TRBV29-1 combines with J gene TRBJ1-1; D uncertain. Germline-derived CDR1 and CDR2 are SQVTM and ANQGSEA. This CDR3 has 13 residues. Trimming cost V 4 bases and J 1 base, with 10 bases left between them. The CDR3 nucleotides are TGCAGCGTTGGCGCAGAGGGGAACACTGAAGCTTTCTTT. Protein sequence: CSVGAEGNTEAFF.

CDR3 coding DNA: TGTGCCAGCAGTCTGTCAGACAGGGGAGACGAGCAGTACTTC. This sequence encodes CASSLSDRGDEQYF. The chain is built from TRBV6-2 or TRBV6-3 and TRBJ2-7; 8 positions match TRBD1. The length of the CDR3 is 14 residues. CDR1 MNHEY and CDR2 SVGEGT come from the germline V gene. The junction had 8 bases not matched to a gene; V was cut back by 5 bases and J by 5 bases.

This clonotype occurred a few times. The V gene is TRBV6-2 or TRBV6-3, the J gene TRBJ2-7; 9 nucleotides agree with TRBD1. The trim removed 6 bases at V and 3 bases at J, leaving 9 bases unmatched. This CDR3 contains 15 residues. The germline gives CDR1 MNHEY, CDR2 SVGEGT. The DNA for the CDR3 is TGTGCCAGCAGCATAGGGGACAGGGAGTTCTACGAGCAGTACTTC. This sequence encodes CASSIGDREFYEQYF.

This clonotype was seen once. The J gene is TRBJ1-2, the V gene TRBV6-5; perhaps TRBD1 as D (5 bases). Per germline, CDR1 MNHEY and CDR2 SVGAGI. V was clipped by 3 bases and J by 4 bases, with 15 bases between them. There are 15 residues in the CDR3. CDR3 residues: CASSYFGGGGYGYTF. Written as DNA, the CDR3 is TGTGCCAGCAGTTATTTTGGGGGAGGAGGCTATGGCTACACCTTC.

V gene TRBV19 combines with J gene TRBJ1-2; 11 positions match TRBD1. CDR1 LNHDA and CDR2 SQIVND come from the germline V gene (reference sequence). The CDR3 is made up of 15 amino acids. The junction had 3 bases not matched to a gene; V was cut back by 4 bases and J by 2 bases. CDR3 in DNA: TGTGCCAGTAGTACCAGGGACAGGGGGAACTATGGCTACACCTTC. Protein sequence: CASSTRDRGNYGYTF.